These 5 T cell receptor beta chains were sequenced from one sample in a study of shared clonotypes between healthy human individuals (dated by TCRdb to the early 2020s). Libraries were constructed by the immunoSEQ multiplex PCR assay. The immuneACCESS repertoire file appears here via TCRdb, limited to in-frame rearrangements. These files lack a portion of the clones; in checked studies, under half of the deficit traces to unresolved V genes, and the cause of the others is not known. This sample holds some 630,000 clones; 60% to 80% were observed only once. The ten biggest clones cover approximately 2% of the sample. The material sequenced was memory CD4+ T cells sorted from blood. In the paper's terms, the cell subset or site label means: CD45RA-negative fraction. The receptor set was obtained from a woman between 25 and 40 years old in good health.

The J gene is TRBJ1-3, the V gene TRBV5-8; tentatively, D is TRBD1 (5 bases). V was cut by 7 bases and J by 2 bases, with 19 bases left in between. The germline gives CDR1 SGHTS, CDR2 YDEGEE. CDR3 length: 16 amino acids. The DNA of the CDR3 is TGTGCCAGCGATTTCCTCGGGGCAGTTCCTGGAAACACCATATATTTT. Its translation: CASDFLGAVPGNTIYF.

CDR3 protein: CASSLKPGGRTGDYGYTF. The CDR3 DNA reads TGTGCCAGCAGCCTTAAACCGGGGGGGCGCACAGGGGATTATGGCTACACCTTC. The chain couples TRBV27 to TRBJ1-2; TRBD1 agrees at 7 bases. The CDR3 totals 18 residues. The J segment lost 5 bases and the V segment lost 6 bases, leaving 21 bases of the junction unmatched. Germline V gives CDR1 MNHEY, CDR2 SMNVEV (reference sequence).

A remark on this clone: Other DNA sequences of this sample code for an identical CDR3. The V and J genes are TRBV11-3 and TRBJ1-1, with D uncertain. Trimming left V 5 bases short and J 1 base short, with 8 bases between. CDR1 and CDR2 from the germline V gene are SGHNT and YENEEA. CDR3 length: 13 amino acids. The CDR3 region is CASSRQENTEAFF. CDR3 nucleotide sequence: TGTGCCAGCAGCCGCCAGGAGAACACTGAAGCTTTCTTT.

V is TRBV13 and J is TRBJ2-1; 9 nucleotides agree with TRBD2. CDR3 length: 14 residues. Germline V CDR1 and CDR2: PRHDT, FYEKMQ (reference sequence). The trim removed 3 bases at V and 4 bases at J, leaving 1 base unmatched. CDR3 DNA: TGTGCCAGCAGCTTGCGGGGGGGTTACAATGAGCAGTTCTTC. Protein sequence: CASSLRGGYNEQFF.

This clone was counted at least ten times. The rearrangement links TRBV4-1 to TRBJ2-5, with D perhaps matching TRBD1 (5 bases). Trimming pared 0 bases from V and 3 bases from J, leaving 17 bases between. The CDR3 covers 17 residues. In germline, CDR1 is MGHRA, CDR2 YSYEKL. DNA of the CDR3: TGCGCCAGCAGCCAAGACAGGGATACCCGAGAGAAAGAGACCCAGTACTTC. It yields the protein CASSQDRDTREKETQYF.